This T cell receptor (beta chain) was recovered during a study of CD8 T cells in ankylosing spondylitis. Study outcomes and limitations: Seemingly characteristic of ankylosing spondylitis blood was a TCR beta motif consisting of 7 or 8 highly homologous variants. Those disease-linked clones were CD8+; they were also relatively rare in peripheral blood. Reportedly, matched ankylosing spondylitis synovial fluid was significantly enriched for disease-linked clones. Some motif variants had been reported before (in reactive arthritis synovial fluid and blood).

Making the TCR beta libraries involved quantitative 5'-RACE with molecular barcodes. TCRdb called the 5' RACE reads again in MiXCR, with one record for every CDR3 protein. The sample includes about 90,000 distinct CDR3 sequences, roughly 9% seen only once; the top ten take 30% to 35%. CDR1 is MNHEY and CDR2 is SMNVEV in the germline V gene (reference sequence). The CDR3 totals 12 residues. Trimming pared 3 bases from V and 11 bases from J, leaving 11 bases between. This clonotype has just a few counts. Its target is unknown. The material sequenced was blood, either unsorted or a sorted T cell fraction (not recorded which). The receptor's source is a male donor with ankylosing spondylitis. The chain is built from TRBV27 and TRBJ1-5; D call uncertain. The CDR3 nucleotides are TGTGCCAGCAGTTTCTGGGGAGAAGCCCAGCATTTT. This codes for CASSFWGEAQHF.